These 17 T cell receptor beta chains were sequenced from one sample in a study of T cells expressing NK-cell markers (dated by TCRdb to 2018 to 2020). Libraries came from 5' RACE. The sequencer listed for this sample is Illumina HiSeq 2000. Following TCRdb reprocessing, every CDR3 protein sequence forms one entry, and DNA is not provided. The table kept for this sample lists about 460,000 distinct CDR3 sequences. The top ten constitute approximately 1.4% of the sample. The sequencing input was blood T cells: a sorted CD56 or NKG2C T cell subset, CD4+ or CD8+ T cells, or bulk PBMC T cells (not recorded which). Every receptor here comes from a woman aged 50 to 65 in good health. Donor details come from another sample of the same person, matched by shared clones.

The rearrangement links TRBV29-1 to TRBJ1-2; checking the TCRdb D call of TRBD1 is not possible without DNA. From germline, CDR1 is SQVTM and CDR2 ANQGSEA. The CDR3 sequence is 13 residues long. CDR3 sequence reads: CSVVGQWDYGYTF.

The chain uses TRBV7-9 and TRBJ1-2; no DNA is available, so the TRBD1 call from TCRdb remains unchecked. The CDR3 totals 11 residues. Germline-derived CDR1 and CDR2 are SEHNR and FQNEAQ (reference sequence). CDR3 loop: CASRHRVGYTF. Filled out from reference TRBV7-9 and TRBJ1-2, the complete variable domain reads DTGVSQNPRHKITKRGQNVTFRCDPISEHNRLYWYRQTLGQGPEFLTYFQNEAQLEKSRLLSDRFSAERPKGSFSTLEIQRTEQGDSAMYLCASRHRVGYTFGSGTRLTVV.

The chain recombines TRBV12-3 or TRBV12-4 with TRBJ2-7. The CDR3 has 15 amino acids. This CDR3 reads CASSFGRRRTYEQYF.

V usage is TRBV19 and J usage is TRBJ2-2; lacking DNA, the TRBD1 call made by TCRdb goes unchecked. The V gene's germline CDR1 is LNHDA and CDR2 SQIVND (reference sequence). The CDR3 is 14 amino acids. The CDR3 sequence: CASSRTGLTGELFF.

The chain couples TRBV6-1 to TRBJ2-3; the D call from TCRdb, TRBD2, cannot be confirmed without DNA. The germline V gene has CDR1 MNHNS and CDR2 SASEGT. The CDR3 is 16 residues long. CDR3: CASSAIAGASTDTQYF.

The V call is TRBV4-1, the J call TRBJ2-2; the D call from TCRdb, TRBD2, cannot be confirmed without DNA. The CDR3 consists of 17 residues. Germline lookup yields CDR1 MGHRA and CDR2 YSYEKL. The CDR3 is CASSQVGLAGVRGELFF.

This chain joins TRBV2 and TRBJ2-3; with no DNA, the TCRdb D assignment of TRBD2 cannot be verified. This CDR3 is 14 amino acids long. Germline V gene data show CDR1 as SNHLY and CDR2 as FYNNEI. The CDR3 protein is CASRQREEEDTQYF. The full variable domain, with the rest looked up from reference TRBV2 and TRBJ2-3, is EPEVTQTPSHQVTQMGQEVILRCVPISNHLYFYWYRQILGQKVEFLVSFYNNEISEKSEIFDDQFSVERPDGSNFTLKIRSTKLEDSAMYFCASRQREEEDTQYFGPGTRLTVL.

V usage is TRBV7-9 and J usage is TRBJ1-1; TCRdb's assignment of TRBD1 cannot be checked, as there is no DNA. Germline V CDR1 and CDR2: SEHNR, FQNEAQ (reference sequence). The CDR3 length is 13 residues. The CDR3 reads CASSTGGYTEAFF.

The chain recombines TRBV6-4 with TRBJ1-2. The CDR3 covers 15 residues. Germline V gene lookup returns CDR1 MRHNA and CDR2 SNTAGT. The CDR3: CASSDSRGLNGGYTF.

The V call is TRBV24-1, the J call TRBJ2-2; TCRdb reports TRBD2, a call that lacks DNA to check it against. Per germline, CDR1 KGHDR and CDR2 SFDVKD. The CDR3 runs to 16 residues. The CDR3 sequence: CATSDYSGIDTGELFF.

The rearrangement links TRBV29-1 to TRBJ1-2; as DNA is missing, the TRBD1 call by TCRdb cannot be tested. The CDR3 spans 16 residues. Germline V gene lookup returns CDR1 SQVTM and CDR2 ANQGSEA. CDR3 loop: CSVEGLRDRSNYGYTF.

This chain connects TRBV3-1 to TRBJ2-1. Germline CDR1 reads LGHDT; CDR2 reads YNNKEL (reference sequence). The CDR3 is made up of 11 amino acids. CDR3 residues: CASSESYEQFF.

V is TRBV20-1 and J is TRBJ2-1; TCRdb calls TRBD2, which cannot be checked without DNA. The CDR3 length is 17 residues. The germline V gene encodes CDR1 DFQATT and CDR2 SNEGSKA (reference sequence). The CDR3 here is CSARPQLAGVRPSEQFF.

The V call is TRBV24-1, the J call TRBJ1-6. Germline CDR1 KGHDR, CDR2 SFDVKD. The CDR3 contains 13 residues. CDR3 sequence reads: CATRADSDSPLHF.

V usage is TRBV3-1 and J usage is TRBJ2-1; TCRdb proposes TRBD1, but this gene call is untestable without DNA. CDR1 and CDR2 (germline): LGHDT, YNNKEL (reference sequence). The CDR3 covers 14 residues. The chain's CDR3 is CASSQQVQGAEQFF.

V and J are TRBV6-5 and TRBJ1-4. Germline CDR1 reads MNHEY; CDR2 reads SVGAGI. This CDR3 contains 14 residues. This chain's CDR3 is CASSRRTTNEKLFF.

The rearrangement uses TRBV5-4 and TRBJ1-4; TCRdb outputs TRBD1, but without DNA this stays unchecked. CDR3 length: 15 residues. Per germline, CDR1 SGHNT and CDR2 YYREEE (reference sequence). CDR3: CASGPGGATNEKLFF.